This entry features one T cell receptor (beta chain) sequence. Its antigen remains unknown. The data originate from a study of OX40 agonist ivuxolimab in advanced cancers. For the study at large: Partial responses were observed in three patients, of whom one had hepatocellular carcinoma and two had cutaneous melanoma.

V was clipped by 11 bases and J by 2 bases; unmatched bases: 8. The CDR3 has 13 residues. The V gene's germline CDR1 is SEHNR and CDR2 FQNEAQ (reference sequence). Patients were excluded for autoimmune disease history or systemic immunosuppression. Study outcomes and limitations: Clonal expansion from baseline to week 6 occurred in both CD4+ and CD8+ T cells.

Produced via immunoSEQ multiplex PCR; TCRdb's table is partial and in-frame only. The table has tens of thousands of clones, 85% seen once. The clonotype was recovered from an adult with an advanced solid tumor such as melanoma, head and neck, liver or kidney cancer. The sequencing used CD4+ or CD8+ T cells sorted from blood, collected in a trial of the OX40 agonist ivuxolimab. The V and J genes are TRBV7-9 and TRBJ2-7, with 8 bases fitting TRBD1. CDR3 nucleotide sequence: TGTGCCGGATCACAGGGGGAACCCTACGAGCAGTACTTC. This translates into CAGSQGEPYEQYF.